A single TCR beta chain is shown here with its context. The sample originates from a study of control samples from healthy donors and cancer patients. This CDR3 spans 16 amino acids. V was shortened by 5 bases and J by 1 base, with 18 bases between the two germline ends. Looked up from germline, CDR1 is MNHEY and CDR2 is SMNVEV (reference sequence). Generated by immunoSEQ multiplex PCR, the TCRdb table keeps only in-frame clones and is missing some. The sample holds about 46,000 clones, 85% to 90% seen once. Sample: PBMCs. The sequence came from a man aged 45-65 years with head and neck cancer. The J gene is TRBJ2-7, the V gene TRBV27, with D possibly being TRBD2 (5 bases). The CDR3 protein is CASSPPFSPGSYEQYF. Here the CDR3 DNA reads TGTGCCAGCAGTCCCCCCTTTTCCCCGGGGTCCTACGAGCAGTACTTC.